This is a list of T cell receptor beta chains from one sample in a study of T cell responses to AZD1222 COVID-19 vaccine. The table came from immunoSEQ multiplex PCR; TCRdb's copy has only in-frame clones and leaves some out. This sample carries under 90,000 clones, 70% to 90% of them seen once, and the ten largest clones take around 9.3%. Specimen: peripheral blood, collected 28 days after the second AZD1222 dose. The receptors come from an adult who received the AZD1222 COVID-19 vaccine. Each CDR3 is given with its conserved first and last residue. The D gene is left open where the match is weak. The listing skips clone size in some rows; elsewhere it reads once, few, many or a size class.

>TRBJ1-1|.|.|TRBV5-1
CASSLGVNTEAFF
TGCGCCAGCAGCTTGGGGGTTAACACTGAAGCTTTCTTT
>TRBJ2-2|.|.|TRBV19
CASSIRGGSNTGELFF
TGTGCCAGTAGTATTCGTGGCGGTTCGAACACCGGGGAGCTGTTTTTT
>TRBJ2-7|.|.|TRBV27
CASSYQSIDREGSYEQYF
TGTGCCAGCAGTTATCAATCTATCGACAGGGAGGGTTCCTACGAGCAGTACTTC
>TRBJ1-1|.|.|TRBV29-1
CSVANTEAFF
TGCAGCGTTGCGAACACTGAAGCTTTCTTT
>TRBJ1-3|.|.|TRBV11-2
CASSLGGSGNTIYF
TGTGCCAGCAGCTTAGGAGGCTCTGGAAACACCATATATTTT
>TRBJ1-3|.|.|TRBV12-3/TRBV12-4
CASSLEGNTIYF
TGTGCCAGCAGTTTAGAGGGAAACACCATATATTTT
>TRBJ2-5|medium-sized|TRBD1|TRBV29-1
CSGTGETQYF
TGCAGCGGGACAGGAGAGACCCAGTACTTC
>TRBJ1-1|few|.|TRBV5-4
CASSYGRLNTEAFF
TGTGCCAGCAGTTATGGTCGCTTGAACACTGAAGCTTTCTTT
>TRBJ2-7|many|.|TRBV5-1
CASSLDRDGFHEQYF
TGCGCCAGCAGCTTGGACAGGGACGGTTTTCACGAGCAGTACTTC
>TRBJ1-6|.|.|TRBV19
CASSGAAYNSPLHF
TGTGCCAGTTCCGGGGCCGCCTATAATTCACCCCTCCACTTT
>TRBJ1-4|.|TRBD1|TRBV5-6
CASSSRQGAVEKLFF
TGTGCCAGCAGCTCCCGACAGGGGGCGGTTGAAAAACTGTTTTTT
>TRBJ1-1|once|.|TRBV7-9
CASSPSGGVTEAFF
TGTGCCAGCAGCCCAAGTGGGGGCGTCACTGAAGCTTTCTTT
>TRBJ2-3|.|TRBD2|TRBV28
CASSLAGGTTSTDTQYF
TGTGCCAGCAGTTTGGCGGGGGGAACAACTAGCACAGATACGCAGTATTTT
>TRBJ1-5|.|.|TRBV5-1
CASSRDSNQPQHF
TGCGCCAGCAGCCGAGACAGCAATCAGCCCCAGCATTTT
>TRBJ1-1|once|.|TRBV6-6
CASRRGLNTEAFF
TGTGCCAGCAGAAGGGGTTTGAACACTGAAGCTTTCTTT
>TRBJ2-7|.|.|TRBV25-1
CASSEGLELRGLYEQYF
TGTGCCAGCAGTGAAGGTTTAGAACTGAGGGGTCTCTACGAGCAGTACTTC
>TRBJ1-1|.|.|TRBV9
CASSPTGGPAEAFF
TGTGCCAGCAGCCCCACGGGGGGTCCCGCTGAAGCTTTCTTT
>TRBJ1-6|.|.|TRBV28
CASSFWSSPLHF
TGTGCCAGCAGTTTCTGGAGTTCACCCCTCCACTTT
>TRBJ2-2|.|.|TRBV5-4
CASSQDSLLTGELFF
TGTGCCAGCAGCCAGGACTCCTTACTCACCGGGGAGCTGTTTTTT
>TRBJ1-5|once|TRBD1|TRBV5-1
CASSWDTGTGGTQHF
TGCGCCAGCAGCTGGGACACCGGGACAGGGGGGACCCAGCATTTT
>TRBJ2-3|.|.|TRBV5-8
CASSLQGGGTDTQYF
TGTGCCAGCAGCTTACAGGGTGGTGGCACAGATACGCAGTATTTT
>TRBJ1-6|.|.|TRBV28
CASSLPNNSPLHF
TGTGCCAGCAGTTTGCCAAATAATTCACCCCTCCACTTT
>TRBJ2-7|.|.|TRBV2
CASFESRSYEQYF
TGTGCCAGCTTCGAGAGCAGGTCCTACGAGCAGTACTTC
>TRBJ2-2|.|.|TRBV7-6
CASSQPTGRELFF
TGTGCCAGCTCCCAACCCACCGGCCGGGAGCTGTTTTTT
>TRBJ1-4|.|TRBD1|TRBV28
CASSLNRGLYEKLFF
TGTGCCAGCAGTTTAAACAGGGGGTTATATGAAAAACTGTTTTTT
>TRBJ2-1|.|TRBD1|TRBV18
CASSPATGDEQFF
TGTGCCAGCTCACCGGCGACAGGGGATGAGCAGTTCTTC
>TRBJ1-1|.|.|TRBV25-1
CASSDLGGGRTEAFF
TGTGCCAGCAGTGACTTGGGAGGGGGGCGCACTGAAGCTTTCTTT
>TRBJ2-7|.|.|TRBV7-9
CASSSGTTNGQYF
TGTGCCAGCAGCTCCGGGACCACCAACGGGCAGTACTTC
>TRBJ2-2|.|.|TRBV27
CASRPVRAGANTGELFF
TGTGCCAGCAGACCAGTTAGGGCAGGAGCGAACACCGGGGAGCTGTTTTTT
>TRBJ1-6|.|TRBD1|TRBV14
CASSQGVIGGTNSPLHF
TGTGCCAGCAGCCAAGGGGTAATAGGGGGCACTAATTCACCCCTCCACTTT
>TRBJ2-5|.|.|TRBV19
CASSYYDQETQYF
TGTGCCAGTAGCTACTATGACCAAGAGACCCAGTACTTC
>TRBJ1-2|.|.|TRBV6-5
CASSSRGGGYTF
TGTGCCAGCAGTTCACGGGGGGGCGGCTACACCTTC
>TRBJ2-7|once|TRBD2|TRBV9
CASVSCPGRGTTYEQYF
TGTGCCAGCGTTTCCTGCCCAGGGCGGGGGACGACCTACGAGCAGTACTTC
>TRBJ2-1|few|.|TRBV29-1
CSVASVHNEQFF
TGCAGCGTTGCATCAGTACACAATGAGCAGTTCTTC
>TRBJ1-5|.|.|TRBV5-8
CASSLDISGGWGQPQHF
TGTGCCAGCAGCTTGGACATTTCGGGGGGCTGGGGTCAGCCCCAGCATTTT
>TRBJ2-7|.|TRBD2|TRBV19
CASSRLASYEQYF
TGTGCCAGTAGTCGACTAGCAAGCTACGAGCAGTACTTC
>TRBJ1-1|.|.|TRBV19
CASSVMGTTEAFF
TGTGCCAGTAGTGTTATGGGGACTACTGAAGCTTTCTTT
>TRBJ1-1|.|TRBD1|TRBV28
CASSLSEGASRKAFF
TGTGCCAGCAGTTTATCGGAGGGGGCCTCGCGAAAGGCTTTCTTT
>TRBJ1-5|.|.|TRBV11-2
CASSLRQRGQPQHF
TGTGCCAGCAGCTTGAGACAACGGGGGCAGCCCCAGCATTTT
>TRBJ2-7|.|.|TRBV5-1
CASSLAGRVRYEQYF
TGCGCCAGCAGCTTGGCGGGCAGGGTAAGGTACGAGCAGTACTTC
>TRBJ1-6|.|.|TRBV28
CASSLEGGNSPLHF
TGTGCCAGCAGTTTAGAGGGAGGGAATTCACCCCTCCACTTT
>TRBJ1-6|.|.|TRBV6-5
CASSLEWNSPLHF
TGTGCCAGCAGTTTAGAGTGGAATTCACCCCTCCACTTT
>TRBJ2-2|once|TRBD1|TRBV2
CASSLQGAGTGELFF
TGTGCCAGCAGCCTACAGGGGGCTGGCACCGGGGAGCTGTTTTTT
>TRBJ1-1|.|.|TRBV3-1/TRBV3-2
CASSQAQGHTEAFF
TGTGCCAGCAGCCAAGCACAGGGTCACACTGAAGCTTTCTTT
>TRBJ1-5|.|.|TRBV18
CASSPDGTQSQPQHF
TGTGCCAGCTCACCGGACGGAACCCAATCTCAGCCCCAGCATTTT
>TRBJ1-4|.|.|TRBV5-5
CASSLVPTPNEKLFF
TGTGCCAGCAGCTTAGTCCCTACCCCTAATGAAAAACTGTTTTTT
>TRBJ1-2|.|.|TRBV9
CASSLDGGGYGYTF
TGTGCCAGCAGCCTCGACGGAGGGGGTTATGGCTACACCTTC
>TRBJ2-1|once|TRBD2|TRBV19
CASSTWVAGGDEQFF
TGTGCCAGTAGTACATGGGTAGCGGGGGGCGATGAGCAGTTCTTC
>TRBJ1-4|.|.|TRBV5-8
CASSLAFSDQGEKLFF
TGTGCCAGCAGCTTGGCCTTCAGTGACCAGGGTGAAAAACTGTTTTTT
>TRBJ1-5|.|TRBD1|TRBV6-6
CASSVQGVYQPQHF
TGTGCCAGCAGTGTCCAGGGGGTTTATCAGCCCCAGCATTTT
>TRBJ1-4|.|.|TRBV3-1/TRBV3-2
CASSQDYNSLNEKLFF
TGTGCCAGCAGCCAAGATTACAACAGCTTAAATGAAAAACTGTTTTTT
>TRBJ2-2|.|TRBD2|TRBV7-9
CASSTRLAFGTGELFF
TGTGCCAGCAGCACTCGACTAGCGTTCGGCACCGGGGAGCTGTTTTTT
>TRBJ1-2|.|TRBD1|TRBV5-6
CASSWGTGPYGYTF
TGTGCCAGCAGCTGGGGGACAGGTCCTTATGGCTACACCTTC
>TRBJ1-1|.|.|TRBV5-4
CASSLGAGDTEAFF
TGTGCCAGCAGCTTGGGGGCGGGTGACACTGAAGCTTTCTTT
>TRBJ2-5|.|.|TRBV5-5
CASSERETQYF
TGTGCCAGCAGCGAGAGAGAGACCCAGTACTTC
>TRBJ2-7|.|TRBD2|TRBV7-3
CASSLYRREGMLGEQYF
TGTGCCAGCAGCTTATACCGCAGGGAGGGTATGCTCGGCGAGCAGTACTTC
>TRBJ2-7|.|.|TRBV28
CASSADRYEQYF
TGTGCCAGCAGTGCCGACAGATACGAGCAGTACTTC
>TRBJ2-2|.|TRBD2|TRBV2
CASLPVLGGLSGELFF
TGTGCCAGCCTCCCAGTACTCGGGGGGTTGTCCGGGGAGCTGTTTTTT